The 18 T cell receptor beta chains below were found in one sample sequenced in a study of T cell responses to AZD1222 COVID-19 vaccine. The table came from immunoSEQ multiplex PCR; TCRdb's copy has only in-frame clones and leaves some out. The sample lists 130,000 to 150,000 clones; about 87% were seen once. The sequences come from peripheral blood, collected on day 0 of AZD1222 vaccination. These receptors all come from an adult in good health.

The chain couples TRBV6-2 or TRBV6-3 to TRBJ1-2, with D maybe TRBD1 (5 bases). CDR1 is MNHEY, CDR2 SVGEGT, per germline. CDR3 length equals 15 residues. V lost 2 bases to trimming and J lost 5 bases, with 15 bases between them. The CDR3 region is CASSYRTGLGYGYTF. For the CDR3, the DNA is TGTGCCAGCAGTTACCGAACAGGACTCGGGTATGGCTACACCTTC.

This clone was seen only a few times. The V gene is TRBV5-1, the J gene TRBJ2-3; 9 bases align to TRBD2. Germline values: CDR1 SGHRS, CDR2 YFSETQ. With V trimmed by 4 bases and J by 1 base, 13 bases remained unmatched. This CDR3 is 18 amino acids long. The chain's CDR3 is CASSATSGASGGTDTQYF. The CDR3 bases are TGCGCCAGCAGCGCCACAAGCGGGGCTAGCGGGGGCACAGATACGCAGTATTTT.

The gene calls are TRBV6-5 and TRBJ2-7; 10 nucleotides align to TRBD1. V shed 2 bases, J shed 4 bases, and the junction held 5 bases outside the gene matches. The CDR3 covers 15 residues. The V gene's germline CDR1 is MNHEY and CDR2 SVGAGI. This CDR3 reads CASSYRTGGIYEQYF. The DNA of the CDR3 is TGTGCCAGCAGTTACAGGACAGGGGGGATTTACGAGCAGTACTTC.

This clone was detected once. The CDR3 loop is CASSPMGGGGTYNEQFF. As DNA, the CDR3 is TGTGCCAGCAGCCCTATGGGGGGCGGGGGGACTTACAATGAGCAGTTCTTC. This chain uses TRBV7-2 with TRBJ2-1; 8 bases are a match to TRBD2. The V segment lost 5 bases and the J segment 4 bases; nucleotides outside the gene matches: 13. The germline V gene has CDR1 SGHTA and CDR2 FQGNSA. The CDR3 contains 17 residues.

This clone is a singleton in its sample. The chain uses TRBV5-6 and TRBJ2-5, with 8 bases that match TRBD1. The CDR3 is made up of 18 amino acids. Trimming at V came to 5 bases and at J to 5 bases, leaving 20 bases not matched to a gene. Germline V gene data show CDR1 as SGHDT and CDR2 as YYEEEE. This CDR3 reads CASSKDRVFSKSMETQYF. As DNA, the CDR3 is TGTGCCAGCAGTAAGGACAGGGTATTTTCGAAAAGTATGGAGACCCAGTACTTC.

This rearrangement joins TRBV4-1 to TRBJ2-1, with 9 bases matching TRBD1. The V segment lost 1 base and the J segment 4 bases; nucleotides outside the gene matches: 5. The CDR3 is 16 amino acids. Per germline, CDR1 MGHRA and CDR2 YSYEKL. The CDR3 DNA reads TGCGCCAGCAGCCAAGGGCTTGACAGGGGGTACAATGAGCAGTTCTTC. This encodes CASSQGLDRGYNEQFF.

The chain links TRBV29-1 to TRBJ1-1; 10 nucleotides align to TRBD1. Germline CDR1 and CDR2: SQVTM and ANQGSEA. V was clipped by 6 bases and J by 5 bases; unmatched bases: 9. The CDR3 runs to 14 residues. CDR3 nucleotides: TGCAGCGTGCTCCCGGGACAGGGGCGGACTGAAGCTTTCTTT. Residues: CSVLPGQGRTEAFF. The whole variable domain, remainder taken from reference TRBV29-1 and TRBJ1-1, is SAVISQKPSRDICQRGTSLTIQCQVDSQVTMMFWYRQQPGQSLTLIATANQGSEATYESGFVIDKFPISRPNLTFSTLTVSNMSPEDSSIYLCSVLPGQGRTEAFFGQGTRLTVV.

V is TRBV19 and J is TRBJ1-4, with no clear D. The CDR3 is made up of 16 amino acids. Germline V gives CDR1 LNHDA, CDR2 SQIVND (reference sequence). Trimming left V 5 bases short and J 0 bases short, with 13 bases between. CDR3: CASSSPRTATNEKLFF. For the CDR3, the DNA is TGTGCCAGTAGTTCTCCTCGTACAGCAACTAATGAAAAACTGTTTTTT.

The chain couples TRBV28 to TRBJ2-7, with TRBD1 matching 9 bases. V lost 8 bases and J lost 3; bases outside the gene matches: 8. The CDR3 sequence is 14 residues long. Germline CDR1 and CDR2: MDHEN and SYDVKM. For the CDR3, the DNA is TGTGCCAGCGGATCCGGGACAGGGTACTACGAGCAGTACTTC. Its protein is CASGSGTGYYEQYF.

This chain connects TRBV6-5 to TRBJ1-3, with D uncertain. Germline CDR1 is MNHEY and CDR2 is SVGAGI. V dropped 7 bases and J dropped 0 bases, with 7 bases sitting between them. The CDR3 runs to 13 residues. The CDR3 reads CASTDTSGNTIYF. CDR3 coding DNA: TGTGCCAGCACAGATACCTCTGGAAACACCATATATTTT.

V gene TRBV2 combines with J gene TRBJ1-3; D unclear. Germline CDR1 reads SNHLY; CDR2 reads FYNNEI. The CDR3 is made up of 14 amino acids. V was trimmed by 6 bases and J by 4 bases, leaving 13 bases between them. In DNA, the CDR3 is TGTGCCAGCAGCCGCGGGCAGGACGGAAACACCATATATTTT. It yields the protein CASSRGQDGNTIYF.

The chain joins TRBV7-2 to TRBJ1-2; 8 nucleotides match TRBD1. The CDR3 has 14 amino acids. Germline V lookup: CDR1 SGHTA, CDR2 FQGNSA. Trimming cost V 6 bases and J 7 bases; bases outside gene matches: 10. The CDR3 sequence is CASSPTGGDGGYTF. CDR3 sequence (DNA): TGTGCCAGCAGTCCAACAGGGGGTGATGGTGGCTACACCTTC.

The J gene is TRBJ1-2, the V gene TRBV7-2; D not resolved. The CDR3 extends over 13 amino acids. Germline values: CDR1 SGHTA, CDR2 FQGNSA. V dropped 5 bases and J dropped 8 bases, with 15 bases sitting between them. The CDR3 coding sequence is TGTGCCAGCAGCCTCCGCCAAGTGGAGGGCTACACCTTC. Amino acid sequence: CASSLRQVEGYTF.

The rearrangement uses TRBV27 and TRBJ2-7, with 8 positions matching TRBD2. The junction had 3 bases not matched to a gene; V was cut back by 4 bases and J by 1 base. This CDR3 contains 14 residues. Germline CDR1 is MNHEY and CDR2 is SMNVEV (reference sequence). CDR3 region: CASSSIAGSYEQYF. The CDR3 region has the DNA TGTGCCAGCAGTTCGATAGCGGGGTCCTACGAGCAGTACTTC.

V usage is TRBV19 and J usage is TRBJ1-5; D not resolved. This CDR3 contains 15 residues. Germline CDR1 LNHDA, CDR2 SQIVND (reference sequence). The V gene lost 6 bases and the J gene lost 2 bases, with 14 bases spanning the gap. CDR3 residues: CASRGGRLGNQPQHF. CDR3 sequence (DNA): TGTGCCAGTAGAGGAGGCAGGCTGGGCAATCAGCCCCAGCATTTT.

The gene calls are TRBV7-9 and TRBJ2-7; 8 bases fit TRBD1. The CDR3 contains 15 residues. With V trimmed by 3 bases and J by 2 bases, 6 bases remained unmatched. Per the germline V gene, CDR1 is SEHNR and CDR2 is FQNEAQ (reference sequence). CDR3 in amino acids: CASSFSVRGPYEQYF. The CDR3 DNA reads as TGTGCCAGCAGCTTTTCCGTCAGGGGGCCCTACGAGCAGTACTTC.

This chain connects TRBV7-2 to TRBJ1-2; D may be TRBD1 (5 bases). Trimming left V 3 bases short and J 4 bases short, with 6 bases between. The germline gives CDR1 SGHTA, CDR2 FQGNSA. The CDR3 runs 12 residues. The CDR3: CASSLRGYGYTF. Here the CDR3 DNA reads TGTGCCAGCAGCTTGAGGGGCTATGGCTACACCTTC.

The gene calls are TRBV7-9 and TRBJ1-6; 8 bases align to TRBD1. Germline V gives CDR1 SEHNR, CDR2 FQNEAQ (reference sequence). After removal of 5 bases from V and 0 bases from J, the junction contained 9 bases not matched to a gene. The CDR3 runs to 18 residues. In DNA, the CDR3 is TGTGCCAGCAGCACCCGGACAGGGAGGAGCTCCTATAATTCACCCCTCCACTTT. This translates into CASSTRTGRSSYNSPLHF.